This TCR beta chain appears in the sequencing data of a study of shared clonotypes between healthy human individuals. Study-level information: A couple of women and a few men aged 18 to 49 made up the donors.

The protocol was immunoSEQ multiplex PCR, while the TCRdb copy is restricted to in-frame clones and leaves out a portion. Among roughly 2.1 million clones listed, approximately 94% were seen once. In regard to this clone: Other DNA sequences in this specimen translate into the identical CDR3.

In germline, CDR1 is MNHEY, CDR2 SMNVEV (reference sequence). Trimming removed 2 bases from V and 2 bases from J, with 7 bases in between. This CDR3 comprises 13 residues. CD45RO-negative, CCR7-selected cells formed the naive CD8 fraction, which excluded terminally differentiated effector memory CD45RA+ cells. The sample was naive CD8+ T cells from PBMCs. The chain has TRBV27 and TRBJ2-7; no clear D gene. This TCR came from a man younger than 35 in good health. Some clones in this sample may be carry-over from other donors' samples. The CDR3 DNA reads as TGTGCCAGCAGTTTACGTGGGACCTACGAGCAGTACTTC. Translating gives CASSLRGTYEQYF.